The rows below give T cell receptor beta chains drawn from one sample of a study of T cell responses to AZD1222 COVID-19 vaccine. Using immunoSEQ multiplex PCR, the repertoire was profiled, and TCRdb retains in-frame clones only, with some absent. This sample has about 160,000 clones, with approximately 90% found just once. This material consisted of peripheral blood, taken 28 days after the second AZD1222 dose. Source of these receptors: an adult who received the AZD1222 COVID-19 vaccine. CDR3s include the opening cysteine and the closing phenylalanine or tryptophan. Each record gives: V gene, clone size, J gene, D gene, CDR3 protein, CDR3 DNA. A D gene is named only where the DNA matches it firmly. Size values are once, few and many counts, or a class for expanded clones, and some rows have none.

TRBV19,-,TRBJ1-5,-,CASSILGDQVNQPQHF,TGTGCCAGTAGTATCCTTGGGGACCAAGTCAATCAGCCCCAGCATTTT
TRBV28,-,TRBJ2-3,-,CASSRRAASTDTQYF,TGTGCCAGCAGTCGGCGAGCAGCTAGCACAGATACGCAGTATTTT
TRBV5-1,-,TRBJ2-1,-,CASSASALSSYNEQFF,TGCGCCAGCAGCGCCTCAGCGTTGAGCTCCTACAATGAGCAGTTCTTC
TRBV25-1,-,TRBJ1-2,-,CASSEFRGPSGGYTF,TGTGCCAGCAGTGAGTTTAGGGGCCCCTCCGGTGGCTACACCTTC
TRBV6-2/TRBV6-3,-,TRBJ2-3,-,CASSYGLPSTDTQYF,TGTGCCAGCAGTTACGGCCTACCTAGCACAGATACGCAGTATTTT
TRBV6-2/TRBV6-3,-,TRBJ2-3,-,CASSSTDTQYF,TGTGCCAGCAGTAGCACAGATACGCAGTATTTT
TRBV6-5,once,TRBJ1-1,-,CASSLKQIRNTEAFF,TGTGCCAGCAGTCTCAAACAGATTCGAAACACTGAAGCTTTCTTT
TRBV7-8,-,TRBJ1-5,-,CASSLEVWTVYNQPQHF,TGTGCCAGCAGCTTAGAGGTTTGGACAGTGTACAATCAGCCCCAGCATTTT
TRBV19,-,TRBJ1-6,-,CASSIRADNSPLHF,TGTGCCAGTAGTATAAGGGCAGATAATTCACCCCTCCACTTT
TRBV6-5,-,TRBJ1-5,-,CASSNNQGNQPQHF,TGTGCCAGTTCCAATAATCAGGGCAATCAGCCCCAGCATTTT
TRBV2,-,TRBJ1-3,TRBD1,CASRLGQGAGNTIYF,TGTGCCAGCAGGCTTGGGCAGGGGGCTGGAAACACCATATATTTT
TRBV6-5,-,TRBJ2-1,-,CASSYSIPGANNEQFF,TGTGCCAGCAGTTACTCGATCCCGGGGGCAAACAATGAGCAGTTCTTC
TRBV6-5,-,TRBJ2-1,TRBD2,CASQTSGSNEQFF,TGTGCCAGCCAGACTAGCGGGAGCAATGAGCAGTTCTTC
TRBV6-1,-,TRBJ1-6,TRBD1,CASSAPGDSYNSPLHF,TGTGCCAGCAGTGCCCCCGGGGACAGCTATAATTCACCCCTCCACTTT
TRBV30,-,TRBJ1-2,TRBD1,CAWSTWDRAYGYTF,TGTGCCTGGAGTACCTGGGACAGGGCTTATGGCTACACCTTC
TRBV12-3/TRBV12-4,-,TRBJ2-7,-,CASSKLRQGEQYF,TGTGCCAGCTCTAAACTCCGACAAGGCGAGCAGTACTTC
TRBV5-4,once,TRBJ1-1,-,CASSRGENTEAFF,TGTGCCAGCAGCCGAGGGGAGAACACTGAAGCTTTCTTT
TRBV7-8,-,TRBJ1-6,-,CASSSVGWGQDSPLHF,TGTGCCAGCAGCTCCGTGGGTTGGGGACAAGACTCACCCCTCCACTTT
TRBV7-2,-,TRBJ1-4,TRBD1,CASSLLQGRREKLFF,TGTGCCAGCAGCTTACTACAGGGGCGGCGTGAAAAACTGTTTTTT
TRBV5-8,-,TRBJ2-1,TRBD2,CASSNPSGVVSYNEQFF,TGTGCCAGCAGCAACCCTAGCGGGGTAGTCTCCTACAATGAGCAGTTCTTC
TRBV5-1,-,TRBJ2-1,-,CASSLGGSGSYNEQFF,TGCGCCAGCAGCTTGGGGGGGAGCGGTTCCTACAATGAGCAGTTCTTC
TRBV30,-,TRBJ1-2,TRBD1,CAWSGNRGDYGYTF,TGTGCCTGGAGTGGGAACAGGGGTGACTATGGCTACACCTTC
TRBV9,once,TRBJ1-1,-,CASSGAGVNTEAFF,TGTGCCAGCAGCGGGGCAGGGGTGAACACTGAAGCTTTCTTT
TRBV6-2/TRBV6-3,-,TRBJ2-5,-,CASSRASAGGEETQYF,TGTGCCAGCAGCCGTGCCTCGGCTGGCGGGGAAGAGACCCAGTACTTC
TRBV7-6,once,TRBJ2-7,TRBD1,CASSRSPPGQESYEQYF,TGTGCCAGCAGCCGCTCGCCCCCGGGACAGGAATCCTACGAGCAGTACTTC
TRBV7-9,-,TRBJ1-2,-,CASSPRQRNYGYTF,TGTGCCAGCAGCCCCCGACAGAGAAACTATGGCTACACCTTC
TRBV7-6,-,TRBJ2-7,TRBD2,CASSPRLAGEYEQYF,TGTGCCAGCAGCCCCCGACTAGCGGGAGAGTACGAGCAGTACTTC
TRBV4-1,-,TRBJ2-1,TRBD2,CASSQEGSSGGENEQFF,TGCGCCAGCAGCCAAGAAGGGTCTAGCGGAGGTGAGAATGAGCAGTTCTTC
TRBV2,-,TRBJ1-1,TRBD1,CASSGQGAKNTEAFF,TGTGCCAGCAGTGGACAGGGGGCAAAGAACACTGAAGCTTTCTTT
TRBV5-6,-,TRBJ1-2,-,CASSRGPLGGYTF,TGTGCCAGCAGCCGCGGGCCCCTGGGAGGCTACACCTTC
TRBV25-1,-,TRBJ2-5,TRBD1,CASSAGTGGFWKETQYF,TGTGCCAGCAGTGCGGGGACAGGCGGTTTTTGGAAAGAGACCCAGTACTTC
TRBV18,-,TRBJ2-5,-,CASSPLSGEPTQYF,TGTGCCAGCTCACCACTCAGCGGTGAACCGACCCAGTACTTC
TRBV15,-,TRBJ1-2,TRBD1,CATSPPGTEGYGYTF,TGTGCCACCAGCCCCCCCGGGACAGAAGGATATGGCTACACCTTC
TRBV10-3,-,TRBJ1-1,-,CAISEQGLNTEAFF,TGTGCCATCAGTGAGCAGGGACTGAACACTGAAGCTTTCTTT
TRBV7-8,-,TRBJ1-1,-,CASSLPRAGTTEAFF,TGTGCCAGCAGCTTGCCACGGGCAGGGACCACTGAAGCTTTCTTT
TRBV11-2,-,TRBJ2-1,TRBD2,CATTPGTSGTAGNEQFF,TGTGCCACCACCCCCGGGACTAGCGGTACCGCCGGCAATGAGCAGTTCTTC
TRBV10-3,-,TRBJ1-1,-,CAISESNSLNTEAFF,TGTGCCATCAGTGAGTCGAACAGCCTGAACACTGAAGCTTTCTTT
TRBV19,-,TRBJ1-2,TRBD1,CASSISPRQGPSHYGYTF,TGTGCCAGTAGTATTTCCCCGAGACAGGGGCCGTCGCACTATGGCTACACCTTC
TRBV6-5,once,TRBJ2-3,TRBD2,CASSPSGITTDTQYF,TGTGCCAGCAGTCCTAGCGGGATAACCACAGATACGCAGTATTTT
TRBV4-1,-,TRBJ1-3,-,CASSRPGGNTIYF,TGCGCCAGCAGCAGACCTGGTGGAAACACCATATATTTT
TRBV5-4,-,TRBJ2-4,-,CASSWGDSQLLAKNIQYF,TGTGCCAGCAGCTGGGGGGACAGCCAACTTCTAGCCAAAAACATTCAGTACTTC
TRBV5-1,-,TRBJ1-3,-,CASSLDGAFSGNTIYF,TGCGCCAGCAGCTTGGACGGCGCGTTCTCTGGAAACACCATATATTTT
TRBV19,-,TRBJ2-7,-,CASSLRGGIDVYEQYF,TGTGCCAGTAGTCTAAGGGGGGGCATCGACGTCTACGAGCAGTACTTC
TRBV7-2,-,TRBJ2-1,TRBD2,CASSLGAGGNNEQFF,TGTGCCAGCAGCTTAGGAGCGGGAGGTAACAATGAGCAGTTCTTC
TRBV5-5,-,TRBJ2-1,-,CASSEGTNRDEQFF,TGTGCCAGCAGCGAAGGGACCAATCGCGATGAGCAGTTCTTC
TRBV10-3,-,TRBJ1-1,-,CAIRTDSSGTEAFF,TGTGCCATCAGGACCGACAGTTCTGGGACTGAAGCTTTCTTT